This T cell receptor (beta chain) was sequenced for a study of blood T cells in healthy people across ages. A second roughly 7 to 11 cycle PCR used barcoded and J-beta primers. MiXCR, applied by TCRdb to the 5' RACE reads, yields one record per CDR3 protein. The sample lists some 1,800,000 distinct CDR3 sequences; 35% to 50% were seen once. Each sample used at least 7 million PBMCs. With 2 bases clipped from V and 6 bases from J, the junction kept 2 bases outside the gene matches. The CDR3 runs to 13 residues. The V gene's germline CDR1 is MNHNS and CDR2 SASEGT. The receptor comes from a human donor in good health. The chain carries TRBV6-1 and TRBJ2-5; 8 nucleotides match TRBD1. Sequences were obtained from blood. The CDR3 here is CASSEQGAKTQYF. CDR3 nucleotide sequence: TGTGCCAGCAGTGAACAGGGGGCGAAGACCCAGTACTTC.